These 12 T cell receptor beta chains were all obtained from the same sample, sequenced in a study of early T cells in non-severe SARS-CoV-2 infection. TCRdb reprocessed the 5' RACE reads with MiXCR, giving one entry per CDR3 protein. The table lists about 29,000 distinct CDR3 sequences, roughly 5.1% of them singletons. What was sequenced was whole blood. The origin of the receptors is an adult who was a healthcare worker with PCR-confirmed SARS-CoV-2 infection or an uninfected control (not recorded which).

Ten or more counts support this clonotype. The genes are TRBV6-2 or TRBV6-3 and TRBJ2-7; 9 bases fit TRBD2. CDR1 MNHEY and CDR2 SVGEGT come from the germline V gene. V gave up 7 bases and J gave up 0 bases; unmatched junction bases: 4. CDR3 length: 14 amino acids. The CDR3 nucleotides read TGTGCCAGCAAACCGACTAGCGGCTCCTACGAGCAGTACTTC. It yields the protein CASKPTSGSYEQYF.

This clonotype was counted between two and nine times. This chain joins TRBV15 and TRBJ1-6, with D possibly TRBD1 on 5 matching bases. Germline CDR1 and CDR2: LNHNV and YYDKDF (reference sequence). V gave up 6 bases and J gave up 8 bases, with 11 bases separating them. CDR3 length equals 13 residues. CDR3 residues: CATRRDGDSPLHF. The CDR3, as DNA: TGTGCCACCAGGAGGGACGGGGATTCACCCCTCCACTTT.

V usage is TRBV21-1 and J usage is TRBJ2-3; the D call in the table, TRBD1, was not verified against the DNA. TRBV21-1 counts as a pseudogene. The CDR3 spans 13 residues. CDR3 residues: CASSPPEGDTQYF. CDR3 bases: TGTGCCAGCAGCCCCCCTGAAGGTGATACGCAGTATTTT.

There are many counts of this clonotype. The rearrangement links TRBV5-1 to TRBJ2-3; 9 bases match TRBD2. CDR3 length: 17 amino acids. With V trimmed by 0 bases and J by 3 bases, 8 bases remained unmatched. Germline V gene lookup returns CDR1 SGHRS and CDR2 YFSETQ. CDR3 coding DNA: TGCGCCAGCAGCTTGGGAGGTCTAGCGGGAATGACAGATACGCAGTATTTT. Its protein is CASSLGGLAGMTDTQYF.

The rearrangement links TRBV18 to TRBJ1-5; no clear D. Trimming pared 6 bases from V and 1 base from J, leaving 10 bases between. The CDR3 has 14 amino acids. In germline, CDR1 is KGHSH, CDR2 LQKENI. The CDR3: CASSIGRSNQPQHF. CDR3 nucleotide sequence: TGTGCCAGCTCTATCGGACGGAGCAATCAGCCCCAGCATTTT.

This clonotype was counted many times. This chain connects TRBV3-1 to TRBJ1-2; TRBD1 matches 7 bases. Germline values: CDR1 LGHDT, CDR2 YNNKEL (reference sequence). Trimming removed 1 base from V and 4 bases from J; junction bases left unmatched: 3. CDR3 length: 14 residues. The CDR3 is CASSQGTGFYGYTF. The CDR3 DNA reads TGTGCCAGCAGCCAAGGGACAGGCTTCTATGGCTACACCTTC.

This clonotype was recorded at least ten times. The chain uses TRBV27 and TRBJ2-5; no clear D. CDR1 is MNHEY and CDR2 is SMNVEV in the germline V gene (reference sequence). The CDR3 consists of 13 residues. V dropped 4 bases and J dropped 0 bases, with 6 bases sitting between them. This chain's CDR3 is CASSSQYQETQYF. DNA for the CDR3: TGTGCCAGCAGTTCACAGTACCAAGAGACCCAGTACTTC.

This chain connects TRBV20-1 to TRBJ2-5, with D hard to call. The CDR3 loop spans 13 amino acids. Germline V CDR1 and CDR2: DFQATT, SNEGSKA (reference sequence). With 6 bases removed from V and 2 bases from J, the gap between germline ends came to 13 bases. The CDR3 nucleotides read TGCAGTGCCTCGGTAAACCCACAAGAGACCCAGTACTTC. Translated, it gives CSASVNPQETQYF.

This clonotype occurred many times. V and J are TRBV28 and TRBJ1-1; no definite D call. Trimming shortened V by 5 bases and J by 7 bases, and 11 bases separated the two germline ends. Germline loops: CDR1 MDHEN, CDR2 SYDVKM. The CDR3 runs 12 residues. The CDR3 region has the DNA TGTGCCAGCAGTACCGGGAGACTTGAAGCTTTCTTT. Encoded protein: CASSTGRLEAFF.

This clonotype was recorded a few times. V gene TRBV13 combines with J gene TRBJ2-3, with TRBD2 matching over 7 bases. The germline V gene has CDR1 PRHDT and CDR2 FYEKMQ (reference sequence). CDR3 length: 17 residues. Unmatched junction bases numbered 14, after V lost 5 bases and J lost 3 bases. The CDR3 DNA is TGTGCCAGCAGCCCCCCGGTGGGGGAGGGCCCGACAGATACGCAGTATTTT. Translating gives CASSPPVGEGPTDTQYF.

This clonotype was detected ten times or more. The V call is TRBV6-1, the J call TRBJ1-6; 7 nucleotides agree with TRBD1. In germline, CDR1 is MNHNS, CDR2 SASEGT. V dropped 3 bases and J dropped 7; count of bases not matched to a gene: 9. This CDR3 comprises 16 residues. The CDR3 here is CASSDATGTANSPLHF. The CDR3, as DNA: TGTGCCAGCAGTGATGCAACCGGGACAGCGAATTCACCCCTCCACTTT.

This clonotype was counted a few times. The rearrangement links TRBV20-1 to TRBJ2-3; 8 bases are shared with TRBD2. The V segment lost 0 bases and the J segment 5 bases; nucleotides outside the gene matches: 10. This CDR3 has 16 residues. CDR1 and CDR2 (germline): DFQATT, SNEGSKA (reference sequence). This chain's CDR3 is CSARDSFGGAKDTQYF. The CDR3 nucleotides are TGCAGTGCTAGAGATTCTTTCGGGGGGGCCAAAGATACGCAGTATTTT.